This record looks at one T cell receptor beta chain sequence and its context. Its antigen remains unknown. The data derive from a study of regulatory T cells in long-lasting Graves disease. Time point reported: newly diagnosed GD, antithyroid drugs for less than 3 months. The TCR library used RNA extracted from PBMCs. Germline V gene data show CDR1 as SGHVS and CDR2 as FNYEAQ. The J segment lost 7 bases and the V segment lost 5 bases, leaving 5 bases of the junction unmatched. The CDR3 is 14 amino acids. Through Arm-PCR of CDR3 regions and iRepertoire HTBI primers, TCR beta libraries were built. TCRdb itself ran the multiplex PCR reads through MiXCR, one entry per CDR3 protein. The sample consists of 350,000 to 500,000 distinct CDR3 sequences, 14% of them appearing once. General study points: Persistent disease favored TRBV28, TRBJ1-2 and TRBJ2-5.

The sample also formed part of further work on T cells in Graves' hyperthyroidism and ophthalmopathy. That paper states: Over 18 months, lack of ophthalmopathy progression marked Graves' hyperthyroidism as stable. Participants, patients aged 18 to 65, had newly diagnosed hyperthyroidism with a duration under 2 months. Most thyroid-expanded clonotypes above 0.001 were also found in blood.

The chain uses TRBV7-6 and TRBJ2-1; 10 positions agree with TRBD2. The sequences come from peripheral blood mononuclear cells (PBMCs), collected at new diagnosis, from a patient treated with antithyroid drugs. The source is a woman between 45 and 65 years old with Graves disease. CDR3 DNA: TGTGCCAGCAGCCGTAGCGGGAGGCCGAATGAGCAGTTCTTC. This sequence encodes CASSRSGRPNEQFF.